This TCR beta chain is from a study of T cell repertoires in cytomegalovirus infection. This CDR3 contains 15 residues. With 6 bases clipped from V and 3 bases from J, the junction kept 10 bases outside the gene matches. Germline CDR1 is MNHNS and CDR2 is SASEGT. This clonotype came up once. TCRdb reanalysed the reads using MiXCR and keeps one entry per CDR3 protein. This sample has 250,000 to 300,000 distinct CDR3 sequences; roughly 24% occur once, and the top ten carry approximately 14%. The source of this sequence is a human donor in good health (CMV status not recorded). Some clones in this sample may be carry-over from other donors' samples. The chain links TRBV6-1 to TRBJ2-7; 8 bases match TRBD2. Source material: PBMCs. The CDR3 bases are TGTGCCAGCAGAAACAGCGGGAGTTTTTTCTACGAGCAGTACTTC. Protein product: CASRNSGSFFYEQYF.